This passage covers 9 T cell receptor beta chains from one sample sequenced in a study of blood T cells in healthy people across ages. A sample-barcoded 5' primer and a J-beta primer mix were used in a second PCR of about 7 to 11 cycles. TCRdb used MiXCR to reprocess the 5' RACE reads, holding one entry per CDR3 protein. The sample shows roughly 700,000 distinct CDR3 sequences, around 45% of them seen only once. Specimen: blood. Receptors were obtained from an older woman in good health.

The rearrangement uses TRBV7-2 and TRBJ2-7; the D is unclear. Trimming removed 1 base at V and 2 bases at J, with 6 bases between. The CDR3 is made up of 13 amino acids. The germline V gene has CDR1 SGHTA and CDR2 FQGNSA. As DNA, the CDR3 is TGTGCCAGCAGCTTAGTTGTAGCCTACGAGCAGTACTTC. Translating gives CASSLVVAYEQYF.

This clonotype has only a few counts. The chain has TRBV20-1 and TRBJ2-7; D tentatively fits TRBD1 or TRBD2 (5 bases each). The CDR3 is 13 amino acids. Germline CDR1 DFQATT, CDR2 SNEGSKA (reference sequence). V lost 5 bases, J lost 4 bases, and 15 bases lay in between. CDR3 bases: TGCAGTGCTTCCCGGGACCGAGCGTACGAGCAGTACTTC. Protein sequence: CSASRDRAYEQYF.

This chain links TRBV12-3 or TRBV12-4 with TRBJ1-2, with a possible D match to TRBD1 (6 bases). The CDR3 extends over 16 amino acids. V lost 2 bases to trimming and J lost 4 bases, with 17 bases between them. CDR3 DNA: TGTGCCAGCAGTTTAAAGTCGGGGGCGCGGGGCTATGGCTACACCTTC. Protein product: CASSLKSGARGYGYTF.

The sample holds a few counts of this clonotype. The chain is built from TRBV6-5 and TRBJ2-1; perhaps TRBD1 as D (5 bases). The V end lost 6 bases, the J end lost 2 bases, and 8 bases lay between the germline ends. The CDR3 length is 13 residues. Germline V gene data show CDR1 as MNHEY and CDR2 as SVGAGI. CDR3 amino acids: CASREQAYNEQFF. The CDR3 DNA follows: TGTGCCAGCAGGGAACAGGCCTACAATGAGCAGTTCTTC.

This clonotype was recorded a few times. The rearrangement uses TRBV7-3 and TRBJ2-3; 7 bases are a match to TRBD1. Trimming cost V 4 bases and J 2 bases; bases outside gene matches: 12. Germline CDR1 SGHTA, CDR2 FQGTGA. CDR3 length: 17 residues. Here the CDR3 reads CASSYRGGQRFTDTQYF. For the CDR3, the DNA is TGTGCCAGCAGCTACAGAGGGGGACAGCGCTTCACAGATACGCAGTATTTT.

Note on this clonotype: Germline and junction disagree at one end, which may indicate a read error. The chain recombines TRBV7-7 with TRBJ2-7; 7 nucleotides line up with TRBD1. There are 15 residues in the CDR3. The germline CDR1 and CDR2 sequences are SSHAT and FNYEAQ (reference sequence). The CDR3, as DNA: TGTGCTAGCAGCCAAGGGTGGGACAGAACCTACGAGCAGTACTTC. This encodes CASSQGWDRTYEQYF.

The chain has TRBV13 and TRBJ2-7; 9 nucleotides agree with TRBD1. V was pared by 5 bases and J by 3 bases, with 8 bases of the junction left unmatched. Germline V gene data show CDR1 as PRHDT and CDR2 as FYEKMQ (reference sequence). The CDR3 has 15 residues. The CDR3 coding sequence is TGTGCCAGCAGCCCGGGGACAGGGACTATCTACGAGCAGTACTTC. Translation: CASSPGTGTIYEQYF.

J is TRBJ1-4 and V is TRBV7-9; D possibly corresponds to TRBD1 (5 bases). The CDR3 is made up of 15 amino acids. With 5 bases removed from V and 2 bases from J, the gap between germline ends came to 12 bases. Germline V gives CDR1 SEHNR, CDR2 FQNEAQ (reference sequence). The CDR3 here is CASSSHRFTNEKLFF. In DNA, the CDR3 is TGTGCCAGCAGCAGCCACAGGTTTACTAATGAAAAACTGTTTTTT.

This clonotype was detected a few times. The V gene is TRBV5-1, the J gene TRBJ2-3; D uncertain. Germline V lookup: CDR1 SGHRS, CDR2 YFSETQ. The CDR3 covers 15 residues. The V end lost 3 bases, the J end lost 0 bases, and 11 bases lay between the germline ends. DNA of the CDR3: TGCGCCAGCAGCTCGTCAGAGCCTAGCACAGATACGCAGTATTTT. Residues: CASSSSEPSTDTQYF.